The 23 T cell receptor beta chains listed next were all sequenced from one sample in a study of blood T cell repertoires in COVID-19. Assay used: immunoSEQ multiplex PCR; TCRdb lists only in-frame clones, some missing. The sample carries 70,000 to 95,000 clones, approximately 89% recorded once. The sequencing input was peripheral blood. The receptor set was obtained from a woman of 80 years or more with active COVID-19.

This sequence joins TRBV9 and TRBJ2-1; TRBD2 aligns across 7 bases. V lost 0 bases, J lost 0 bases, and 12 bases stayed unmatched. The CDR3 is made up of 19 amino acids. Germline V gives CDR1 SGDLS, CDR2 YYNGEE. The CDR3 coding sequence is TGTGCCAGCAGCGTAGTTAAAGAAGGTGGGAGGGCCTCCTACAATGAGCAGTTCTTC. Protein sequence: CASSVVKEGGRASYNEQFF.

This clone has just one count. The V call is TRBV6-5, the J call TRBJ2-7; TRBD1 agrees at 8 bases. This CDR3 is 13 amino acids long. Germline assignment: CDR1 MNHEY and CDR2 SVGAGI. The junction had 5 bases not matched to a gene; V was cut back by 7 bases and J by 3 bases. The CDR3 sequence is CASMDRAVYEQYF. Written as DNA, the CDR3 is TGTGCCAGCATGGACAGGGCGGTCTACGAGCAGTACTTC.

The chain's CDR3 is CASSLSPYRSLYNEQFF. The CDR3 nucleotides are TGTGCCAGCAGCCTATCGCCTTACAGATCTTTATACAATGAGCAGTTCTTC. The J gene is TRBJ2-1, the V gene TRBV7-9; D is unresolved. The germline V gene has CDR1 SEHNR and CDR2 FQNEAQ (reference sequence). The V and J ends lost 5 bases and 4 bases respectively, with 21 bases between them. The CDR3 is 17 amino acids.

There are a few counts of this clone. This rearrangement joins TRBV5-8 to TRBJ2-1; 8 bases agree with TRBD2. The CDR3 runs to 15 residues. Germline V gene lookup returns CDR1 SGHTS and CDR2 YDEGEE. The V segment lost 3 bases and the J segment 4 bases; nucleotides outside the gene matches: 6. CDR3 in DNA: TGTGCCAGCAGCTCCGGGGCTAGCGGGTACAATGAGCAGTTCTTC. Protein: CASSSGASGYNEQFF.

The CDR3 protein is CASSFQREGEQYF. CDR3 coding DNA: TGTGCCAGCAGTTTCCAGCGGGAGGGCGAGCAGTACTTC. The gene calls are TRBV6-2 or TRBV6-3 and TRBJ2-7; 10 bases are a match to TRBD2. The CDR3 is made up of 13 amino acids. Germline CDR1 and CDR2: MNHEY and SVGEGT. V shed 4 bases and J 6 bases; nucleotides not matched to a gene: 3.

The chain couples TRBV19 to TRBJ1-6, with a possible D match to TRBD1 (6 bases). Germline V CDR1 and CDR2: LNHDA, SQIVND (reference sequence). This CDR3 comprises 16 residues. The V end lost 1 base, the J end lost 4 bases, and 11 bases lay between the germline ends. CDR3 nucleotides: TGTGCCAGTAGTATAGCCGCAGGGGATTATAATTCACCCCTCCACTTT. It encodes CASSIAAGDYNSPLHF. The entire variable domain, with the rest obtained from reference TRBV19 and TRBJ1-6, is as follows: DGGITQSPKYLFRKEGQNVTLSCEQNLNHDAMYWYRQDPGQGLRLIYYSQIVNDFQKGDIAEGYSVSREKKESFPLTVTSAQKNPTAFYLCASSIAAGDYNSPLHFGNGTRLTVT.

The rearrangement joins TRBV30 to TRBJ1-4; D ambiguous. Trimming stripped 0 bases from V and 5 bases from J, with 13 bases between. This CDR3 has 15 amino acids. CDR1 and CDR2 (germline): GTSNPN, SVGIG (reference sequence). Here the CDR3 reads CAWSVRGSRNEKLFF. The CDR3 DNA sequence: TGTGCCTGGAGTGTAAGAGGTAGTCGCAATGAAAAACTGTTTTTT.

The chain is built from TRBV5-1 and TRBJ2-2, with 7 positions matching TRBD2. V lost 4 bases, J lost 0 bases, and 3 bases stayed unmatched. This CDR3 spans 15 amino acids. CDR1 SGHRS and CDR2 YFSETQ come from the germline V gene. The CDR3, as DNA: TGCGCCAGCAGCCGGGACTACACGAACACCGGGGAGCTGTTTTTT. Translated: CASSRDYTNTGELFF.

V and J are TRBV15 and TRBJ1-3; tentatively, D is TRBD1 (5 bases). V lost 4 bases, J lost 0 bases, and 16 bases lay in between. The CDR3 has 17 amino acids. Germline lookup yields CDR1 LNHNV and CDR2 YYDKDF (reference sequence). The CDR3 DNA follows: TGTGCCACCAGCAAGCTCAGGGAAAAAATCTCTGGAAACACCATATATTTT. Amino acid sequence: CATSKLREKISGNTIYF.

The rearrangement uses TRBV30 and TRBJ2-7; weak D call: TRBD2 (6 bases). Germline CDR1 reads GTSNPN; CDR2 reads SVGIG (reference sequence). The CDR3 runs to 11 residues. V was shortened by 2 bases and J by 4 bases, with 6 bases between the two germline ends. The CDR3 coding sequence is TGTGCCTGGAGTAGCGGGTACGAGCAGTACTTC. As protein: CAWSSGYEQYF.

The chain is built from TRBV11-3 and TRBJ2-1; 7 bases are a match to TRBD2. Germline V gene lookup returns CDR1 SGHNT and CDR2 YENEEA. The CDR3 loop spans 14 amino acids. The ends lost 6 bases at V and 7 bases at J; junction bases unmatched: 9. For the CDR3, the DNA is TGTGCCAGCAGTACCACGCGGGAGAATAATGAGCAGTTCTTC. Encoded protein: CASSTTRENNEQFF.

The V gene is TRBV28, the J gene TRBJ1-3; a weak D match, TRBD1 (6 bases). This CDR3 has 14 residues. The V and J ends lost 5 bases and 9 bases respectively, with 17 bases between them. Germline V gene data show CDR1 as MDHEN and CDR2 as SYDVKM. The CDR3 spells CASSTWTVAGTIYF. In DNA form, the CDR3 reads TGTGCCAGCAGTACATGGACAGTCGCGGGCACCATATATTTT.

The V gene is TRBV27, the J gene TRBJ1-1; D may be TRBD1 (5 bases). Germline V gene sequence: CDR1 MNHEY, CDR2 SMNVEV (reference sequence). Trimming left V 6 bases short and J 0 bases short, with 8 bases between. The CDR3 runs to 13 residues. The CDR3 loop reads CASRWGMNTEAFF. CDR3 coding DNA: TGTGCCAGCAGGTGGGGCATGAACACTGAAGCTTTCTTT.

This clone was observed a single time. The chain recombines TRBV28 with TRBJ2-7; 9 nucleotides match TRBD2. The CDR3 spans 16 residues. Germline CDR1 reads MDHEN; CDR2 reads SYDVKM. V was pared by 2 bases and J by 4 bases, with 9 bases of the junction left unmatched. In DNA, the CDR3 is TGTGCCAGCAGTTTACTGGGAGGTAGCGGGAGTTACGAGCAGTACTTC. It translates to CASSLLGGSGSYEQYF.

This clone was picked up one time. CDR3 region: CASSLQGAGYYEQYF. Here the CDR3 DNA reads TGTGCCAGCAGTTTACAGGGGGCCGGCTACTACGAGCAGTACTTC. The rearrangement joins TRBV28 to TRBJ2-7; 8 bases line up with TRBD1. J gave up 3 bases and V 2 bases, and 6 bases lay outside the gene matches. CDR1 and CDR2 from the germline V gene are MDHEN and SYDVKM. The CDR3 totals 15 residues.

The CDR3 here is CASAEVGLEKLFF. In DNA, the CDR3 is TGTGCCAGCGCGGAGGTGGGGTTGGAAAAACTGTTTTTT. V gene TRBV27 combines with J gene TRBJ1-4; no firm D call. Germline V CDR1 and CDR2: MNHEY, SMNVEV (reference sequence). The length of the CDR3 is 13 residues. V dropped 8 bases and J dropped 8 bases, with 15 bases sitting between them.

The gene calls are TRBV20-1 and TRBJ2-7; TRBD2 matches at 7 bases. Germline CDR1 and CDR2: DFQATT and SNEGSKA (reference sequence). The CDR3 contains 12 residues. V gave up 3 bases and J gave up 10 bases; unmatched junction bases: 9. CDR3 nucleotides: TGCAGTGCTAGTCAGCGGGATTTGGAACAGTACTTC. It encodes CSASQRDLEQYF.

The genes are TRBV2 and TRBJ2-7; 11 bases line up with TRBD2. The CDR3 is made up of 12 amino acids. The junction had 7 bases not matched to a gene; V was cut back by 6 bases and J by 12 bases. The germline CDR1 and CDR2 sequences are SNHLY and FYNNEI. The CDR3 DNA reads as TGTGCCAGCAGGCAGACTAGCGGGAAACCGTACTTC. The encoded protein is CASRQTSGKPYF.

In regard to this clone: The junction does not match germline at one end; this may be a read error. The chain links TRBV28 to TRBJ2-7, with 8 bases lining up with TRBD1. CDR3 length: 15 amino acids. In germline, CDR1 is MDHEN, CDR2 SYDVKM. The chain's CDR3 is CASGFPGQGGREQYF. Here the CDR3 DNA reads TGTGCCAGCGGTTTTCCAGGACAGGGCGGGCGCGAGCAGTACTTC.

The genes are TRBV28 and TRBJ2-1; TRBD2 is a possible D gene (7 bases). The CDR3 runs 11 residues. V was clipped by 5 bases and J by 12 bases, with 11 bases between them. Germline CDR1 is MDHEN and CDR2 is SYDVKM. DNA for the CDR3: TGTGCCAGCAGTGAGAGGGGGGGGCAGTTCTTC. Translating gives CASSERGGQFF.

The chain uses TRBV28 and TRBJ1-5, with D uncertain. The CDR3 totals 12 residues. V was pared by 3 bases and J by 11 bases, with 11 bases between. Germline CDR1 is MDHEN and CDR2 is SYDVKM. The CDR3 loop is CASSFWSSAQHF. The CDR3 nucleotides read TGTGCCAGCAGTTTTTGGTCATCGGCCCAGCATTTT.

CDR3 residues: CASSLGTGILQPQHF. For the CDR3, the DNA is TGTGCCAGCAGTTTGGGGACAGGGATATTGCAGCCCCAGCATTTT. The chain carries TRBV28 and TRBJ1-5; 9 nucleotides agree with TRBD1. Germline V lookup: CDR1 MDHEN, CDR2 SYDVKM. Unmatched junction bases numbered 7, after V lost 3 bases and J lost 7 bases. The CDR3 spans 15 residues.

This chain uses TRBV5-1 with TRBJ2-7, with 9 bases matching TRBD1. The germline CDR1 and CDR2 sequences are SGHRS and YFSETQ. The ends lost 0 bases at V and 6 bases at J; junction bases unmatched: 7. This CDR3 is 15 amino acids long. CDR3 sequence: CASSLGPGQGAEQYF. CDR3 nucleotide sequence: TGCGCCAGCAGCTTGGGTCCGGGACAGGGTGCCGAGCAGTACTTC.